This passage covers 6 T cell receptor beta chains from one sample sequenced in a study of shared clonotypes between healthy human individuals. Data came from immunoSEQ multiplex PCR; TCRdb stores just in-frame clones and leaves some out. The table lists about 680,000 clones, about 90% of them singletons. Naive CD8 isolation took CD45RO-negative cells positively selected for CCR7 and excluded terminally differentiated effector memory CD45RA+ cells. The sequenced sample consisted of naive CD8+ T cells sorted from blood. The receptors derive from a man aged 25 to 40 in good health.

J is TRBJ2-2 and V is TRBV4-1, with D hard to call. The CDR3 extends over 11 amino acids. V lost 4 bases and J lost 7, with 4 bases in between. The V gene's germline CDR1 is MGHRA and CDR2 YSYEKL. The CDR3 is CASSLNGELFF. As DNA, the CDR3 is TGCGCCAGCAGCCTCAACGGGGAGCTGTTTTTT.

V is TRBV7-6 and J is TRBJ2-2; maybe TRBD2 (5 bases). The germline V gene has CDR1 SGHVS and CDR2 FNYEAQ. Trimming stripped 6 bases from V and 0 bases from J, with 17 bases between. This CDR3 comprises 17 residues. In DNA, the CDR3 is TGTGCCAGCAGTAGCTTAGGAATTAGCGCGAACACCGGGGAGCTGTTTTTT. Translating it yields CASSSLGISANTGELFF.

The genes are TRBV15 and TRBJ1-4; no definite D call. Trimming removed 1 base at V and 1 base at J, with 13 bases between. The CDR3 contains 17 residues. The V gene's germline CDR1 is LNHNV and CDR2 YYDKDF (reference sequence). CDR3 nucleotides: TGTGCCACCAGCAGAGGAGCGGTGGGCGAAACTAATGAAAAACTGTTTTTT. Translated: CATSRGAVGETNEKLFF.

V and J are TRBV27 and TRBJ2-2, with D tentatively TRBD1 (6 bases). The CDR3 has 15 residues. Trimming removed 6 bases from V and 2 bases from J, with 13 bases in between. Germline CDR1 is MNHEY and CDR2 is SMNVEV (reference sequence). The CDR3 DNA follows: TGTGCCAGCAGGTTTCAGGGGCTCAACACCGGGGAGCTGTTTTTT. This codes for CASRFQGLNTGELFF.

The rearrangement joins TRBV4-1 to TRBJ1-2, with 9 nucleotides matching TRBD1. This CDR3 is built from 16 residues. The germline gives CDR1 MGHRA, CDR2 YSYEKL. V was clipped by 2 bases and J by 4 bases; unmatched bases: 8. The CDR3 DNA reads TGCGCCAGCAGCCAACAGCCGGGACAGGGAACCTATGGCTACACCTTC. Protein: CASSQQPGQGTYGYTF.

The rearrangement uses TRBV7-6 and TRBJ2-5; 10 bases fit TRBD2. Trimming at V came to 0 bases and at J to 1 base, leaving 8 bases not matched to a gene. CDR1 and CDR2 from the germline V gene are SGHVS and FNYEAQ. This CDR3 comprises 18 residues. CDR3 DNA: TGTGCCAGCAGCTTAGCGGCTAGCGGGAGCTCATTCCAAGAGACCCAGTACTTC. Translation gives CASSLAASGSSFQETQYF.